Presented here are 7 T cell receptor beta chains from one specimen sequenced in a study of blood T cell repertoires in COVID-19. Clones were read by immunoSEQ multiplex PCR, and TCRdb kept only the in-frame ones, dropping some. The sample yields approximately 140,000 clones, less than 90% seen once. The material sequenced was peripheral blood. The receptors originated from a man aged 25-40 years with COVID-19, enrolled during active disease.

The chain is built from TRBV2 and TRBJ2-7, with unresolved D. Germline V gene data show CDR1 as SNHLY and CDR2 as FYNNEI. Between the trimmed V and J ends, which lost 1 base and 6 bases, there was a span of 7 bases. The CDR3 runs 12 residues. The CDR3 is CASSEGRLEQYF. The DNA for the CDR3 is TGTGCCAGCAGTGAAGGTCGTCTCGAGCAGTACTTC.

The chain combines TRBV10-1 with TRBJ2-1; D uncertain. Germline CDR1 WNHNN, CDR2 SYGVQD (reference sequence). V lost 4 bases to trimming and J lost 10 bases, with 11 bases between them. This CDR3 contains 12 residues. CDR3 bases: TGCGCCAGCAGTGCGGAGACTTTAGAGCAGTTCTTC. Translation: CASSAETLEQFF.

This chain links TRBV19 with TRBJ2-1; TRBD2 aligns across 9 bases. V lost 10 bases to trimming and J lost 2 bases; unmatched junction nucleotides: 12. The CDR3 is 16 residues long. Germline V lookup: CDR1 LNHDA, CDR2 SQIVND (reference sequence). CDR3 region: CATSETSGSPYNEQFF. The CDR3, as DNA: TGTGCCACCTCAGAGACTAGCGGCTCACCCTACAATGAGCAGTTCTTC.

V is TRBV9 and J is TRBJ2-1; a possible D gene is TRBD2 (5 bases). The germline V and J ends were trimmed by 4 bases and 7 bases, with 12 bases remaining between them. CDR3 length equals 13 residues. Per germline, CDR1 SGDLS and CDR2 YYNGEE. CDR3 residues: CASSPRGKNEQFF. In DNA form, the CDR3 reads TGTGCCAGCAGCCCTCGGGGTAAAAATGAGCAGTTCTTC.

The CDR3 sequence: CASSQDLENSDTQYF. The CDR3 DNA follows: TGCGCCAGCAGCCAAGATCTGGAGAATTCAGATACGCAGTATTTT. V is TRBV4-3 and J is TRBJ2-3; D gene ambiguous. CDR3 length equals 15 residues. V was cut by 0 bases and J by 4 bases, with 11 bases left in between. The germline CDR1 and CDR2 sequences are LGHNA and YSLEER.

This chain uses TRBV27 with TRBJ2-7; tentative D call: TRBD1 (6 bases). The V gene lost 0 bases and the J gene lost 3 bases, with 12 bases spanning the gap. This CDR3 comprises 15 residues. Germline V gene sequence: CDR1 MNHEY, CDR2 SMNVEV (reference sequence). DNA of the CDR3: TGTGCCAGCAGTTTATCCCTGTCAGGGGACTACGAGCAGTACTTC. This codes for CASSLSLSGDYEQYF.

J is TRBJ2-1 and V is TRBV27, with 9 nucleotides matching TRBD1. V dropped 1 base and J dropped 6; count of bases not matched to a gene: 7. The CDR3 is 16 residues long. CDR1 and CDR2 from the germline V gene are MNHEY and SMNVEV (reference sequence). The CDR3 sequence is CASSLLGTGKLNEQFF. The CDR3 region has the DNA TGTGCCAGCAGTTTATTAGGGACAGGGAAACTCAATGAGCAGTTCTTC.